The clone carrying this T cell receptor (beta chain) was seen at least ten times. Its antigen is not identified. Scientists amplified the TCR beta CDR3 regions from RNA transcripts. Investigators did first-round RT-PCR with HTBI primers, then second-round multiplex PCR. TCRdb independently ran MiXCR on the multiplex PCR reads; one entry per CDR3 protein. Here the sample spans approximately 700,000 distinct CDR3 sequences, 40% being singletons. This CDR3 spans 15 amino acids. V was shortened by 0 bases and J by 6 bases, with 12 bases between the two germline ends. Germline lookup yields CDR1 ENHRY and CDR2 SYGVKD. A duration under 3 months, NOSPECS ≥4, CAS ≥3 and moderate-to-severe activity characterized the donors with ophthalmopathy. Orbital computed tomography, thyroid ultrasound, TRAb, serum thyroxine and clinical symptoms formed the basis of diagnosis. The record originates from a study of Graves' ophthalmopathy and Graves' hyperthyroidism.

Study-wide findings and caveats: Appearing in blood as well were most expanded thyroid clonotypes above 0.001 frequency.

The receptor's source is an adult man with Graves' ophthalmopathy. The source material was peripheral blood. The rearrangement uses TRBV10-3 and TRBJ1-5; possibly TRBD1 for D (5 bases). Here the CDR3 reads CAISESGREGQPQHF. The CDR3, as DNA: TGTGCCATCAGTGAGTCGGGCAGGGAAGGTCAGCCCCAGCATTTT.